Following are 16 T cell receptor beta chains from one sample sequenced in a study of shared clonotypes between healthy human individuals (dated by TCRdb to the early 2020s). Libraries were prepared through the immunoSEQ multiplex PCR assay. The table comes from immuneACCESS by way of TCRdb, which keeps in-frame sequences with V and J called. Part of the clones is missing from these tables; in studies checked, under half for an unresolved V gene and the rest for unknown reasons. The table for this sample lists 950,000 to 1,300,000 clones; 65% to 80% of them were counted only once. The top ten clones comprise about 1.5% of the sample. Specimen: memory CD4+ T cells sorted from blood. The meaning of the sample's cell subset or site label: CD45RA-negative fraction. The receptors come from a man between 18 and 29 years old in good health.

This clone was counted a few times. The rearrangement links TRBV6-6 to TRBJ1-5; D not certain. Trimming shortened V by 5 bases and J by 6 bases, and 8 bases separated the two germline ends. This CDR3 spans 12 amino acids. Germline loops: CDR1 MNHNY, CDR2 SVGAGI (reference sequence). The CDR3 region has the DNA TGTGCCAGCAGTCGAGGGCTTCAGCCCCAGCATTTT. It encodes CASSRGLQPQHF.

This clone was counted a few times. The rearrangement uses TRBV28 and TRBJ1-2, with 7 bases lining up with TRBD1. The CDR3 loop spans 14 amino acids. The germline CDR1 and CDR2 sequences are MDHEN and SYDVKM. The junction had 11 bases not matched to a gene; V was cut back by 6 bases and J by 7 bases. The CDR3 DNA sequence: TGTGCCAGCAGCAAAGGGGGCGCCCTAATTGGCTACACCTTC. Protein product: CASSKGGALIGYTF.

The chain couples TRBV5-4 to TRBJ2-2, with 8 nucleotides matching TRBD1. The CDR3 is made up of 17 amino acids. The V gene end was trimmed by 0 bases and the J gene end by 4 bases; junction bases not matched to a gene: 8. Germline assignment: CDR1 SGHNT and CDR2 YYREEE (reference sequence). The CDR3 nucleotides are TGTGCCAGCAGCTTGGGGCAGGGGGCAACGGCCACCGGGGAGCTGTTTTTT. This codes for CASSLGQGATATGELFF.

The CDR3: CASSPIRDRGLDEQFF. As DNA, the CDR3 is TGTGCCAGCAGCCCGATCCGGGACAGGGGGCTCGATGAGCAGTTCTTC. The chain employs TRBV14 and TRBJ2-1; 12 nucleotides agree with TRBD1. This CDR3 has 16 residues. Germline lookup yields CDR1 SGHDN and CDR2 FVKESK. The V and J ends lost 4 bases and 8 bases, in that order; junction bases with no gene match: 9.

The genes are TRBV2 and TRBJ1-5; D call uncertain. This CDR3 has 14 amino acids. Germline values: CDR1 SNHLY, CDR2 FYNNEI. The ends were cut back, 10 bases at V and 0 bases at J, with 13 bases in the middle. CDR3 protein: CANGPVDSNQPQHF. The DNA for the CDR3 is TGTGCCAACGGCCCCGTTGATAGCAATCAGCCCCAGCATTTT.

The chain couples TRBV4-2 to TRBJ2-2; 9 bases are a match to TRBD2. This CDR3 is 17 amino acids long. J lost 1 base, V lost 4 bases, and 7 bases had no gene match. Germline-derived CDR1 and CDR2 are LGHNA and YNFKEQ. DNA for the CDR3: TGTGCCAGCAGCCGAGAGGGAGCGGGGGGGAACACCGGGGAGCTGTTTTTT. As protein: CASSREGAGGNTGELFF.

The CDR3 bases are TGTGCCAGCAGCGAAACGAGCGGGTCCACAGATACGCAGTATTTT. It is translated as CASSETSGSTDTQYF. V gene TRBV7-3 combines with J gene TRBJ2-3; weak D call: TRBD2 (6 bases). Germline V gene sequence: CDR1 SGHTA, CDR2 FQGTGA. V shed 5 bases and J shed 2 bases, with 14 bases lying between them. The CDR3 is 15 amino acids.

The chain joins TRBV19 to TRBJ2-7, with 9 bases identical to TRBD2. CDR1 and CDR2 from the germline V gene are LNHDA and SQIVND (reference sequence). J gave up 3 bases and V 3 bases, and 15 bases lay outside the gene matches. CDR3 length equals 18 residues. The CDR3 loop reads CASSIWDRGGGGRYEQYF. CDR3 DNA sequence: TGTGCCAGTAGTATCTGGGACCGTGGCGGGGGGGGCCGCTACGAGCAGTACTTC.

The rearrangement uses TRBV5-4 and TRBJ2-3; D gene ambiguous. The V end was cut by 4 bases, the J end by 7 bases, with 10 bases between. From germline, CDR1 is SGHNT and CDR2 YYREEE (reference sequence). The CDR3 is 12 amino acids. DNA for the CDR3: TGTGCCAGCAGCCACGACGGCAATACGCAGTATTTT. The encoded protein is CASSHDGNTQYF.

This chain joins TRBV10-2 and TRBJ2-2; 11 bases map to TRBD2. CDR1 and CDR2 (germline): WSHSY, SAAADI. The CDR3 is 16 amino acids. The junction had 8 bases not matched to a gene; V was cut back by 6 bases and J by 5 bases. The CDR3 region has the DNA TGCGCCAGCAGAAGTAGCGGGAGGGCCGGGACCGGGGAGCTGTTTTTT. It yields the protein CASRSSGRAGTGELFF.

This sequence joins TRBV6-5 and TRBJ1-6; TRBD1 is a possible D gene (6 bases). V shed 0 bases and J shed 5 bases, with 11 bases lying between them. CDR3 length: 16 residues. CDR1 MNHEY and CDR2 SVGAGI come from the germline V gene. CDR3 in amino acids: CASSYSGGGNNSPLHF. CDR3 in DNA: TGTGCCAGCAGTTACTCGGGGGGGGGCAATAATTCACCCCTCCACTTT.

This chain uses TRBV2 with TRBJ2-2; D is possibly TRBD2 (6 bases). CDR3 length: 15 residues. Germline V CDR1 and CDR2: SNHLY, FYNNEI. V was trimmed by 6 bases and J by 1 base, leaving 12 bases between them. CDR3 DNA: TGTGCCAGCAGGGGGGGACGGCAGAACACCGGGGAGCTGTTTTTT. This codes for CASRGGRQNTGELFF.

This clone occurred a few times. J is TRBJ1-2 and V is TRBV10-3; D possibly corresponds to TRBD1 (5 bases). Germline V lookup: CDR1 ENHRY, CDR2 SYGVKD. The CDR3 sequence is 14 residues long. The germline V and J ends were trimmed by 4 bases and 2 bases, with 11 bases remaining between them. This chain's CDR3 is CAISGAGPNYGYTF. Written as DNA, the CDR3 is TGTGCCATCAGTGGGGCAGGGCCAAACTATGGCTACACCTTC.

The chain recombines TRBV7-2 with TRBJ1-6; D not resolved. The CDR3 spans 12 residues. V gave up 5 bases and J gave up 7 bases, with 6 bases separating them. Germline CDR1 is SGHTA and CDR2 is FQGNSA. This CDR3 is CASSPENSPLHF. CDR3 DNA sequence: TGTGCCAGCAGCCCTGAAAATTCACCCCTCCACTTT. The entire variable domain, with the rest obtained from reference TRBV7-2 and TRBJ1-6, is as follows: GAGVSQSPSNKVTEKGKDVELRCDPISGHTALYWYRQSLGQGLEFLIYFQGNSAPDKSGLPSDRFSAERTGGSVSTLTIQRTQQEDSAVYLCASSPENSPLHFGNGTRLTVT.

This clone was seen once. This chain connects TRBV10-2 to TRBJ1-5; possible D gene TRBD1, 5 bases. V gave up 2 bases and J gave up 0 bases, with 5 bases separating them. In germline, CDR1 is WSHSY, CDR2 SAAADI. This CDR3 spans 14 amino acids. For the CDR3, the DNA is TGCGCCAGCAGTGAGGGGGCTAGCAATCAGCCCCAGCATTTT. Amino acids: CASSEGASNQPQHF.

The V gene is TRBV11-3, the J gene TRBJ2-3; the D is unclear. CDR1 is SGHNT and CDR2 is YENEEA in the germline V gene. CDR3 length: 13 amino acids. Trimming stripped 1 base from V and 3 bases from J, with 5 bases between. CDR3 nucleotides: TGTGCCAGCAGCTTAGGTTTGACAGATACGCAGTATTTT. Translation gives CASSLGLTDTQYF.